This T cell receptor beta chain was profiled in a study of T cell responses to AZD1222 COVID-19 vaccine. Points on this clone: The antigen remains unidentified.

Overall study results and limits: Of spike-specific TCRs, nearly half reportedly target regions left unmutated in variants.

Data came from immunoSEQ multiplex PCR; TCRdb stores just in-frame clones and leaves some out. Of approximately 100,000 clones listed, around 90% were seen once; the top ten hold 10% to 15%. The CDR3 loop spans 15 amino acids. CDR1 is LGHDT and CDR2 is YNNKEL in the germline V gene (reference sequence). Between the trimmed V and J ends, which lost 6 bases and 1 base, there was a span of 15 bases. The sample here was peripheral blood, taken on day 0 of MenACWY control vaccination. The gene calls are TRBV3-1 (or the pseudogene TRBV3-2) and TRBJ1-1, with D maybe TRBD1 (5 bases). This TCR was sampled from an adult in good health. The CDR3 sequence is CASSPPGTENTEAFF. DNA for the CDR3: TGTGCCAGCAGTCCCCCAGGGACGGAGAACACTGAAGCTTTCTTT.